One and the same sample provided the 16 T cell receptor beta chains below, sequenced in a study of PD-L1 blockade in urothelial cancer. Produced via immunoSEQ multiplex PCR; TCRdb's table is partial and in-frame only. The sample records roughly 90,000 clones, 90% being singletons. This sample comprised PBMCs, obtained around atezolizumab (anti-PD-L1) treatment. Receptors originate from a man in his fifties or sixties with urothelial cancer.

The chain combines TRBV4-2 with TRBJ2-3, with TRBD2 matching over 10 bases. The germline V gene has CDR1 LGHNA and CDR2 YNFKEQ. V shed 0 bases, J shed 0 bases, and the junction held 6 bases outside the gene matches. The CDR3 is made up of 18 amino acids. CDR3 DNA sequence: TGTGCCAGCAGCCAAGAAGGGCTAGCGGGAGCTAGCACAGATACGCAGTATTTT. It encodes CASSQEGLAGASTDTQYF.

V is TRBV5-6 and J is TRBJ2-1, with TRBD2 as a possible D gene (5 bases). The germline V gene encodes CDR1 SGHDT and CDR2 YYEEEE. The CDR3 contains 14 residues. The V gene lost 5 bases and the J gene lost 8 bases, with 17 bases spanning the gap. CDR3 region: CASSSGSRADEQFF. DNA of the CDR3: TGTGCCAGCAGTTCGGGGTCCCGGGCGGATGAGCAGTTCTTC.

The rearrangement uses TRBV19 and TRBJ1-3; D not certain. V lost 3 bases, J lost 2 bases, and 8 bases lay in between. This CDR3 contains 14 residues. In germline, CDR1 is LNHDA, CDR2 SQIVND (reference sequence). CDR3 protein: CASSIRVAGNTIYF. CDR3 in DNA: TGTGCCAGTAGTATCCGGGTGGCTGGAAACACCATATATTTT. Together with reference TRBV19 and TRBJ1-3, the CDR3 gives the full variable domain: DGGITQSPKYLFRKEGQNVTLSCEQNLNHDAMYWYRQDPGQGLRLIYYSQIVNDFQKGDIAEGYSVSREKKESFPLTVTSAQKNPTAFYLCASSIRVAGNTIYFGEGSWLTVV.

V gene TRBV19 combines with J gene TRBJ1-1; 9 bases line up with TRBD1. J was trimmed by 6 bases and V by 6 bases; bases with no gene match: 5. This CDR3 contains 13 residues. From germline, CDR1 is LNHDA and CDR2 SQIVND (reference sequence). The CDR3 spells CASRSGTGSEAFF. DNA for the CDR3: TGTGCCAGTAGGTCCGGGACAGGGTCTGAAGCTTTCTTT. The entire variable domain, with the rest obtained from reference TRBV19 and TRBJ1-1, is as follows: DGGITQSPKYLFRKEGQNVTLSCEQNLNHDAMYWYRQDPGQGLRLIYYSQIVNDFQKGDIAEGYSVSREKKESFPLTVTSAQKNPTAFYLCASRSGTGSEAFFGQGTRLTVV.

This chain joins TRBV5-1 and TRBJ2-7; D perhaps matches TRBD1 (6 bases). The CDR3 contains 14 residues. Trimming removed 3 bases at V and 1 base at J, with 11 bases between. Germline V gives CDR1 SGHRS, CDR2 YFSETQ. As DNA, the CDR3 is TGCGCCAGCAGCTCCGGGACACCTTCCTACGAGCAGTACTTC. The encoded protein is CASSSGTPSYEQYF.

The CDR3 loop reads CASSVATGTYEQYF. In nucleotides, the CDR3 is TGTGCCAGCAGCGTAGCTACAGGAACCTACGAGCAGTACTTC. The chain employs TRBV9 and TRBJ2-7; D possibly corresponds to TRBD1 (5 bases). V gave up 0 bases and J gave up 2 bases, with 9 bases separating them. The germline V gene has CDR1 SGDLS and CDR2 YYNGEE. The CDR3 spans 14 residues.

This chain joins TRBV30 and TRBJ1-5, with TRBD1 identical over 10 bases. Germline trimming cut 4 bases from V and 6 bases from J; bases unmatched to any gene: 6. The CDR3 is 14 amino acids. CDR1 GTSNPN and CDR2 SVGIG come from the germline V gene (reference sequence). DNA of the CDR3: TGTGCCTGGACCCAGACAGGGGGCATTCAGCCCCAGCATTTT. Protein sequence: CAWTQTGGIQPQHF.

The rearrangement uses TRBV10-3 and TRBJ1-2, with 7 bases identical to TRBD1. CDR1 is ENHRY, CDR2 SYGVKD, per germline. Trimming took 4 bases from V and 4 from J; bases not matched to a gene: 12. There are 16 residues in the CDR3. The CDR3 here is CAISATTGTDLYGYTF. In nucleotides, the CDR3 is TGTGCCATCAGTGCCACGACAGGGACTGACCTCTATGGCTACACCTTC.

The CDR3, as DNA: TGTGCCAGCAGCTTAGCAGAACTAGTGGGGCAAGAGACCCAGTACTTC. Translation gives CASSLAELVGQETQYF. V gene TRBV7-9 combines with J gene TRBJ2-5; possible D gene TRBD2, 5 bases. The CDR3 consists of 16 residues. Germline lookup yields CDR1 SEHNR and CDR2 FQNEAQ (reference sequence). The ends were cut back, 0 bases at V and 2 bases at J, with 13 bases in the middle.

The rearrangement links TRBV19 to TRBJ1-5; 9 positions agree with TRBD1. Germline V CDR1 and CDR2: LNHDA, SQIVND (reference sequence). The CDR3 runs to 17 residues. V lost 2 bases and J lost 4; bases outside the gene matches: 9. CDR3 nucleotide sequence: TGTGCCAGTAGTATACTCTCTAGGGACAGGGTAAATCAGCCCCAGCATTTT. Amino acids: CASSILSRDRVNQPQHF.

This chain connects TRBV7-8 to TRBJ2-3, with 11 bases lining up with TRBD1. V was clipped by 9 bases and J by 3 bases; unmatched bases: 8. There are 15 residues in the CDR3. CDR1 and CDR2 from the germline V gene are SGHVS and FQNEAQ. CDR3 DNA sequence: TGTGCCAGTAGCGGACAGGGGGCTAATACAGATACGCAGTATTTT. Translation: CASSGQGANTDTQYF.

The V and J genes are TRBV18 and TRBJ2-1, with 8 bases aligning to TRBD2. The V gene's germline CDR1 is KGHSH and CDR2 LQKENI. V shed 6 bases and J 0 bases; nucleotides not matched to a gene: 10. The CDR3 contains 17 residues. Here the CDR3 reads CASSPSPSGGSYNEQFF. The CDR3 bases are TGTGCCAGCTCTCCTTCGCCCAGCGGGGGCTCCTACAATGAGCAGTTCTTC.

The chain couples TRBV7-9 to TRBJ1-5; possibly TRBD1 for D (5 bases). This CDR3 spans 16 amino acids. Looked up from germline, CDR1 is SEHNR and CDR2 is FQNEAQ (reference sequence). V was trimmed by 5 bases and J by 6 bases, leaving 20 bases between them. The CDR3 nucleotides read TGTGCCAGCAGCCGTTACCCCGGGGGAGAGTTTCAGCCCCAGCATTTT. Its protein product is CASSRYPGGEFQPQHF.

The CDR3: CASRAILTGALTNEKLFF. The CDR3 bases are TGTGCCAGCAGGGCCATTTTGACAGGGGCATTAACTAATGAAAAACTGTTTTTT. The V and J genes are TRBV7-3 and TRBJ1-4, with 8 positions matching TRBD1. With 6 bases clipped from V and 1 base from J, the junction kept 13 bases outside the gene matches. The germline gives CDR1 SGHTA, CDR2 FQGTGA. This CDR3 region has 18 residues.

J is TRBJ2-7 and V is TRBV11-2; D uncertain. V was shortened by 5 bases and J by 5 bases, with 7 bases between the two germline ends. Germline V CDR1 and CDR2: SGHAT, FQNNGV. The CDR3 has 11 residues. The CDR3: CASSPSHEQYF. CDR3 sequence (DNA): TGTGCCAGCAGCCCATCCCACGAGCAGTACTTC.

The chain uses TRBV7-2 and TRBJ2-7; 8 bases align to TRBD1. This CDR3 has 16 amino acids. Germline V gene lookup returns CDR1 SGHTA and CDR2 FQGNSA. J was trimmed by 7 bases and V by 4 bases; bases with no gene match: 15. CDR3 protein: CASSSTRQGKSREQYF. The DNA of the CDR3 is TGTGCCAGCAGCTCGACCCGACAGGGGAAGTCTCGAGAGCAGTACTTC.